A selection of T cell receptor beta chains follows, all from one sample in a study of type 1 and type 2 diabetes patients. Each CDR3 protein gets one entry after TCRdb re-called the multiplex PCR reads with MiXCR. The sample records 250,000 or so distinct CDR3 sequences, around 47% being singletons. Sequencing was done on a sample of peripheral blood mononuclear cells (PBMCs). The receptors were gathered from a man aged 18 to 29 with type 2 diabetes. Both conserved end residues are part of each CDR3. The D gene is left open where the match is weak. Clone size is shown for a subset of rows, as once, few, many or a class of expanded clone.

j_call | v_call | d_call | clone_size | cdr3_aa | cdr3_nt
TRBJ2-1 | TRBV7-8 | . | . | CASSLAGPNNEQFF | TGTGCCAGCAGCTTAGCGGGACCCAACAATGAGCAGTTCTTC
TRBJ2-2 | TRBV24-1 | TRBD1 | . | CATSDATGQRTGELFF | TGTGCCACCAGTGATGCGACAGGGCAACGGACCGGGGAGCTGTTTTTT
TRBJ2-7 | TRBV12-3/TRBV12-4 | TRBD1 | few | CASSPDRDEQYF | TGTGCCAGCAGTCCGGACAGGGACGAGCAGTACTTC
TRBJ1-1 | TRBV20-1 | . | once | CSAPDIKNTEAFF | TGCAGTGCCCCCGACATCAAGAACACTGAAGCTTTCTTT
TRBJ2-2 | TRBV7-3 | . | . | CASSLSGPTGDLTGELFF | TGTGCCAGCAGCTTATCGGGACCTACTGGGGATCTCACCGGGGAGCTGTTTTTT
TRBJ2-5 | TRBV10-3 | . | . | CAIGTAGASETQYF | TGTGCCATCGGGACAGCGGGAGCATCAGAGACCCAGTACTTC
TRBJ2-1 | TRBV10-3 | TRBD1 | . | CAISESWDRGAGELFF | TGTGCCATCAGTGAGTCGTGGGACAGGGGGGCTGGTGAGCTGTTCTTC
TRBJ1-3 | TRBV29-1 | . | . | CSVDVDSGNTIYF | TGCAGCGTTGACGTCGATTCTGGAAACACCATATATTTT
TRBJ2-1 | TRBV4-3 | . | . | CASSPRWGDYNEQFF | TGCGCCAGCAGCCCACGGTGGGGAGACTACAATGAGCAGTTCTTC
TRBJ2-1 | TRBV11-2 | . | . | CASKQGYGNEQFF | TGTGCCAGCAAGCAGGGGTACGGCAATGAGCAGTTCTTC
TRBJ1-6 | TRBV7-6 | . | . | CASSPLGVRSSPLHF | TGTGCCAGCAGCCCGCTAGGGGTCAGAAGTTCACCCCTCCACTTT
TRBJ1-1 | TRBV19 | . | many | CASSHGSAQAFF | TGTGCCAGTAGTCATGGGTCAGCTCAAGCTTTCTTT
TRBJ2-7 | TRBV2 | . | . | CASREYRASYEQYF | TGTGCCAGCAGGGAATACAGGGCATCCTACGAGCAGTACTTC
TRBJ2-3 | TRBV4-1 | TRBD1 | . | CASSLPRVGTGGTDTQYF | TGCGCCAGCAGCCTCCCGCGGGTGGGGACAGGGGGCACAGATACGCAGTATTTT
TRBJ1-2 | TRBV6-5 | . | . | CASRPAEYYGYTF | TGTGCCAGCAGACCAGCCGAGTACTATGGCTACACCTTC
TRBJ1-1 | TRBV7-2 | . | few | CASSSQGVNTEAFF | TGTGCCAGCAGCTCCCAGGGTGTGAACACTGAAGCTTTCTTT
TRBJ2-2 | TRBV9 | . | . | CASSVEPSTTGELFF | TGTGCCAGCAGCGTAGAGCCCAGCACCACCGGGGAGCTGTTTTTT
TRBJ1-1 | TRBV7-9 | . | . | CASSLEGLPFF | TGTGCCAGCAGCTTAGAGGGTTTACCTTTCTTT
TRBJ2-3 | TRBV18 | . | . | CASSPWGGQSTDTQYF | TGTGCCAGCTCACCATGGGGCGGACAGAGCACAGATACGCAGTATTTT
TRBJ1-1 | TRBV7-2 | . | medium-sized | CASSTALNTEAFF | TGTGCCAGCTCTACAGCTCTGAACACTGAAGCTTTCTTT
TRBJ2-5 | TRBV6-1 | TRBD1 | few | CASSTTGFQETQYF | TGTGCCAGCAGTACGACAGGGTTTCAAGAGACCCAGTACTTC
TRBJ2-3 | TRBV14 | . | few | CASSQDRSSELPTSHRTDTQYF | TGTGCCAGCAGCCAAGATAGGAGTTCGGAGCTCCCCACATCACACCGCACAGATACGCAGTATTTT
TRBJ2-4 | TRBV2 | . | . | CASSEMGIAKNIQYF | TGTGCCAGCAGTGAAATGGGAATAGCCAAAAACATTCAGTACTTC
TRBJ2-5 | TRBV20-1 | TRBD1 | . | CSAREPRTGKETQYF | TGCAGTGCTAGAGAACCGCGGACAGGGAAAGAGACCCAGTACTTC
TRBJ1-4 | TRBV7-6 | . | . | CASSLSLAGAANEKLFF | TGTGCCAGCAGCTTATCACTAGCCGGGGCCGCTAATGAAAAACTGTTTTTT
TRBJ2-1 | TRBV25-1 | . | many | CASSGRGDYNEQFF | TGTGCCAGCAGTGGGCGGGGAGACTACAATGAGCAGTTCTTC
TRBJ1-1 | TRBV5-1 | . | . | CASSLDLTRNTEAFF | TGCGCCAGCAGCTTGGACCTTACAAGGAACACTGAAGCTTTCTTT
TRBJ1-1 | TRBV19 | . | . | CASSIRQTNTEAFF | TGTGCCAGTAGTATTCGGCAGACGAACACTGAAGCTTTCTTT
TRBJ1-5 | TRBV19 | TRBD1 | . | CASSILTGSSQPQHF | TGTGCCAGTAGTATCCTGACAGGGTCAAGTCAGCCCCAGCATTTT
TRBJ1-2 | TRBV25-1 | . | . | CASSSGPPHYGYTF | TGTGCCAGCAGCTCGGGCCCACCCCACTATGGCTACACCTTC
TRBJ2-1 | TRBV5-1 | . | . | CASSQTQNNEQFF | TGCGCCAGCAGCCAGACACAGAACAATGAGCAGTTCTTC
TRBJ2-1 | TRBV15 | TRBD1 | . | CATSRAPRGHEQFF | TGTGCCACCAGCAGAGCCCCTAGGGGGCATGAGCAGTTCTTC
TRBJ2-1 | TRBV25-1 | . | many | CASSVSNEQFF | TGTGCCAGCAGCGTCTCCAATGAGCAGTTCTTC
TRBJ2-3 | TRBV5-1 | TRBD1 | . | CATRTGFGTDTQYF | TGCGCCACTAGGACAGGGTTCGGCACAGATACGCAGTATTTT
TRBJ1-1 | TRBV5-4 | . | . | CASSFGAANTEAFF | TGTGCCAGCAGCTTTGGGGCAGCGAACACTGAAGCTTTCTTT
TRBJ1-1 | TRBV19 | . | . | CASSTRTDTKAFF | TGTGCCAGTAGTACCCGGACCGACACTAAAGCTTTCTTT
TRBJ2-3 | TRBV30 | . | few | CAWSVEFGGPSTDTQYF | TGTGCCTGGAGTGTGGAGTTCGGCGGGCCTAGCACAGATACGCAGTATTTT
TRBJ2-1 | TRBV7-7 | . | . | CASSLGTGNEQFF | TGTGCCAGCAGCTTAGGAACAGGGAATGAGCAGTTCTTC
TRBJ2-7 | TRBV5-1 | . | . | CASSQDSQTSEQYF | TGCGCCAGCAGTCAGGACAGTCAGACTTCCGAGCAGTACTTC
TRBJ1-1 | TRBV30 | . | . | CAWNVGGGGSAEAFF | TGTGCCTGGAATGTGGGGGGAGGGGGTTCCGCTGAAGCTTTCTTT
TRBJ2-2 | TRBV2 | TRBD2 | many | CASSEAAGVVGELFF | TGTGCCAGCAGTGAAGCAGCGGGAGTGGTCGGGGAGCTGTTTTTT
TRBJ1-2 | TRBV20-1 | . | . | CSARDQQGARYGYTF | TGCAGTGCTAGGGACCAACAGGGAGCTCGCTATGGCTACACCTTC
TRBJ2-3 | TRBV4-1 | TRBD2 | once | CASSSGLAAPDTQYF | TGCGCCAGCAGCTCCGGACTAGCGGCCCCAGATACGCAGTATTTT
TRBJ2-2 | TRBV5-1 | . | . | CASSLVPAGDTGELFF | TGCGCCAGCAGCTTGGTCCCGGCAGGAGACACCGGGGAGCTGTTTTTT
TRBJ2-1 | TRBV30 | TRBD1 | few | CAWSGDRENEQFF | TGTGCCTGGAGCGGGGACAGGGAAAATGAGCAGTTCTTC
TRBJ1-3 | TRBV20-1 | TRBD1 | . | CSATGGRGPGNTIYF | TGCAGTGCTACAGGCGGCAGGGGGCCTGGAAACACCATATATTTT
TRBJ2-7 | TRBV2 | . | . | CAGSEGRLLYEQYF | TGTGCCGGCAGTGAAGGACGGTTGCTTTACGAGCAGTACTTC
TRBJ2-5 | TRBV7-6 | . | . | CASSRGRQETQYF | TGTGCCAGCAGTCGAGGGAGGCAAGAGACCCAGTACTTC
TRBJ2-5 | TRBV18 | TRBD1 | . | CASSPSGGGETQYF | TGTGCCAGCTCACCATCAGGGGGCGGAGAGACCCAGTACTTC
TRBJ2-1 | TRBV10-2 | . | . | CASRFRASMAHEQFF | TGCGCCAGCAGATTCCGGGCCTCCATGGCCCACGAGCAGTTCTTC
TRBJ1-2 | TRBV6-1 | . | . | CAISEGHPNYGYTF | TGTGCCATCAGTGAGGGACACCCTAACTATGGCTACACCTTC
TRBJ2-7 | TRBV20-1 | . | few | CSASPLSGREQYF | TGCAGTGCCAGCCCATTATCGGGCCGAGAGCAGTACTTC
TRBJ1-4 | TRBV4-1 | TRBD1 | . | CASREWGRGTEKLFF | TGCGCCAGCAGGGAGTGGGGCAGGGGGACTGAAAAACTGTTTTTT
TRBJ2-7 | TRBV6-6 | TRBD1 | few | CASTRTGGYEQYF | TGTGCCAGCACAAGGACAGGGGGCTACGAGCAGTACTTC
TRBJ2-2 | TRBV7-8 | TRBD2 | many | CASSFQPGTSAAGELFF | TGTGCCAGCAGCTTCCAACCGGGGACTAGCGCGGCCGGGGAGCTGTTTTTT
TRBJ2-1 | TRBV6-5 | TRBD2 | few | CASRSLAGGHNEQFF | TGTGCCAGCAGATCCCTAGCGGGGGGACACAATGAGCAGTTCTTC
TRBJ1-2 | TRBV15 | TRBD1 | once | CATSRVQGANYGYTF | TGTGCCACCAGCAGGGTACAGGGGGCTAACTATGGCTACACCTTC